The clone carrying this TCR beta chain was seen at least ten times. No antigen is known for it. TCRdb re-called the RT-PCR reads through MiXCR, storing one row per CDR3 protein. Here the sample spans hundreds of thousands of distinct CDR3 sequences, approximately 15% being singletons. This specimen belongs to a study of response to subunit inactivated influenza vaccine. Study-wide results and caveats: After each seasonal influenza vaccination, few new T cells are recruited, the authors suggested.

This CDR3 spans 15 amino acids. The germline V gene encodes CDR1 MGHDK and CDR2 SYGVNS. Trimming took 2 bases from V and 1 from J, leaving 8 bases between them. V is TRBV25-1 and J is TRBJ2-2; TRBD1 is a possible D gene (5 bases). The sequencing here drew on PBMCs from blood, taken approximately 15 days before vaccination. This clonotype was sampled from a man aged 50 to 60 who received an inactivated influenza vaccine. The CDR3 DNA reads TGTGCCAGCAGTGAACAGGGAAGGAACACCGGGGAGCTGTTTTTT. This sequence encodes CASSEQGRNTGELFF.